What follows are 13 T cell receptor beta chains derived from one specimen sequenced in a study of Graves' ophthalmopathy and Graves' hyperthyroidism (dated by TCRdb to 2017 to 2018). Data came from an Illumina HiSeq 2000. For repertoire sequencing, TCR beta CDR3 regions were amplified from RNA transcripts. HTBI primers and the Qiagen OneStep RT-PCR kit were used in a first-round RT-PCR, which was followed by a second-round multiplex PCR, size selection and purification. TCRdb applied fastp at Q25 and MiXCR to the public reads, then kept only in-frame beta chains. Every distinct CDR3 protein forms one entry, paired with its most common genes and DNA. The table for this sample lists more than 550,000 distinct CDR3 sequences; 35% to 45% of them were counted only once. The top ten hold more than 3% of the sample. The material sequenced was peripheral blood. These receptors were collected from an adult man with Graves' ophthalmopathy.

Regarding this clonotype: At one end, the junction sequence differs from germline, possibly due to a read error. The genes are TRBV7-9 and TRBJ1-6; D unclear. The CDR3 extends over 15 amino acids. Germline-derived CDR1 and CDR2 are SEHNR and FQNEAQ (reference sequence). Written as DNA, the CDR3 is TGTGCCAGCAGCTTAATCAATCCAGTGAATTCACACCTCCACTTT. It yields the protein CASSLINPVNSHLHF.

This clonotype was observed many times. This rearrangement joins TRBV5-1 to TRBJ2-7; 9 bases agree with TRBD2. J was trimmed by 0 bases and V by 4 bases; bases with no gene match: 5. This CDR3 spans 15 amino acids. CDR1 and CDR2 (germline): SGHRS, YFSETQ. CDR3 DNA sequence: TGCGCCAGCAGCGTTAGCGGGAGACACTCCTACGAGCAGTACTTC. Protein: CASSVSGRHSYEQYF.

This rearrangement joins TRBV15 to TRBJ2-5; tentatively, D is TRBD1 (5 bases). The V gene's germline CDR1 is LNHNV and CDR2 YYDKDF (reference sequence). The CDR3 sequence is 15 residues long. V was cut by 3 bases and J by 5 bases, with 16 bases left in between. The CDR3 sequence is CATSSLVGRGETQYF. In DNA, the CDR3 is TGTGCCACCAGCAGTTTAGTGGGGCGCGGTGAGACCCAGTACTTC.

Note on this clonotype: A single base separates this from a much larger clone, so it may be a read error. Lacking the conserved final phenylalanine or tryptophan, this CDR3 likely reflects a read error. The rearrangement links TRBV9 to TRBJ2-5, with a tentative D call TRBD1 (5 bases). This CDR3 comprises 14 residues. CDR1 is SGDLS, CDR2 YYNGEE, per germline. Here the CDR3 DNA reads TGCGCCAGCAGCGACCCGACAGTTAAAGAGACCCAGTACGTC. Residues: CASSDPTVKETQYV.

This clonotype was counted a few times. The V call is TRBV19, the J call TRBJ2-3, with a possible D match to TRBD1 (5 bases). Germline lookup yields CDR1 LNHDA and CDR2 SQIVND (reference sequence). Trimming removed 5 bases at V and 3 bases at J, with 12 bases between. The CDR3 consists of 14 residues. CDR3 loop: CASSVGPRTDTQYF. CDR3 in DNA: TGTGCCAGTAGTGTGGGGCCGCGGACAGATACGCAGTATTTT.

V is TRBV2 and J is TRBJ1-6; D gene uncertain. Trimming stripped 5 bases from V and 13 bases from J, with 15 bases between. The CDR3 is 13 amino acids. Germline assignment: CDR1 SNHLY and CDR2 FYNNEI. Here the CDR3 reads CASSPQNGQPLHF. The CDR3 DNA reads TGTGCCAGCAGTCCACAGAACGGTCAGCCCCTCCACTTT. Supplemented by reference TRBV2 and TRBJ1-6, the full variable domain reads EPEVTQTPSHQVTQMGQEVILRCVPISNHLYFYWYRQILGQKVEFLVSFYNNEISEKSEIFDDQFSVERPDGSNFTLKIRSTKLEDSAMYFCASSPQNGQPLHFGNGTRLTVT.

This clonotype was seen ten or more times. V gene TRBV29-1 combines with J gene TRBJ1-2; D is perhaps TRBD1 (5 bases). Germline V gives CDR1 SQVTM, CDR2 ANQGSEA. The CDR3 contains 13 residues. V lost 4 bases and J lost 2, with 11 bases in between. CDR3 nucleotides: TGCAGCGTTGCAGGCGGGACCAACTATGGCTACACCTTC. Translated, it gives CSVAGGTNYGYTF.

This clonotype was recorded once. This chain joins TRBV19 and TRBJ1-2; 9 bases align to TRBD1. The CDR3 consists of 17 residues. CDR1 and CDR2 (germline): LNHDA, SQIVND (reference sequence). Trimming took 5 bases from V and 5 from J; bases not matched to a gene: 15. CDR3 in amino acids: CASSHLPGQGIGYGYTF. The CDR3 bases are TGTGCCAGTAGTCACCTCCCGGGACAGGGCATCGGGTATGGCTACACCTTC.

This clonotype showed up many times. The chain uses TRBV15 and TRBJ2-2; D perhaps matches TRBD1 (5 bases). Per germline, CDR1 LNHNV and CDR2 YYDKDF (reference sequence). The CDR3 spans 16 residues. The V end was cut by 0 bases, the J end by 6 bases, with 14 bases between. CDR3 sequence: CATSRDFLDSAGELFF. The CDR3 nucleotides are TGTGCCACCAGCAGAGATTTTCTAGACAGCGCCGGGGAGCTGTTTTTT. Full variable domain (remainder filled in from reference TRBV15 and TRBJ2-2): DAMVIQNPRYQVTQFGKPVTLSCSQTLNHNVMYWYQQKSSQAPKLLFHYYDKDFNNEADTPDNFQSRRPNTSFCFLDIRSPGLGDTAMYLCATSRDFLDSAGELFFGEGSRLTVL.

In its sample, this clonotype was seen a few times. The CDR3 sequence: CASSQDLEGQHYEQYF. The CDR3 DNA follows: TGTGCCAGCAGCCAAGATCTAGAGGGCCAGCACTACGAGCAGTACTTC. This rearrangement joins TRBV3-1 to TRBJ2-7, with D maybe TRBD2 (5 bases). Germline CDR1 reads LGHDT; CDR2 reads YNNKEL (reference sequence). V dropped 0 bases and J dropped 3 bases, with 15 bases sitting between them. The CDR3 sequence is 16 residues long.

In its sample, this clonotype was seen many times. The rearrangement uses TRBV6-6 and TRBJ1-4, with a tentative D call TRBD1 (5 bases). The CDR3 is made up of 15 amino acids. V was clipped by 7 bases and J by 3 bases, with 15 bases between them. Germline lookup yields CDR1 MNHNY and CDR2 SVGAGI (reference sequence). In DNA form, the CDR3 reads TGTGCCAGCACCTTCCGACAGCTATCTAATGAAAAACTGTTTTTT. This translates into CASTFRQLSNEKLFF.

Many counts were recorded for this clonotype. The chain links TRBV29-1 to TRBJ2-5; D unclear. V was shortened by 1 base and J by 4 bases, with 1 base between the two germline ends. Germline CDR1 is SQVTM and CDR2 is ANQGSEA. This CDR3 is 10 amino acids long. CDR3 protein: CSVEGETQYF. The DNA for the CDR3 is TGCAGCGTTGAAGGAGAGACCCAGTACTTC.

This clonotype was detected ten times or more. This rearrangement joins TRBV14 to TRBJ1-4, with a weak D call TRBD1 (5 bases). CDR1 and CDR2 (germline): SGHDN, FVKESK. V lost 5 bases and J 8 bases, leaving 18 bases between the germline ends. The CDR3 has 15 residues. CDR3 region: CASSSSSQGVEKLFF. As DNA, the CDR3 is TGTGCCAGCAGCTCTTCAAGCCAAGGGGTGGAAAAACTGTTTTTT.